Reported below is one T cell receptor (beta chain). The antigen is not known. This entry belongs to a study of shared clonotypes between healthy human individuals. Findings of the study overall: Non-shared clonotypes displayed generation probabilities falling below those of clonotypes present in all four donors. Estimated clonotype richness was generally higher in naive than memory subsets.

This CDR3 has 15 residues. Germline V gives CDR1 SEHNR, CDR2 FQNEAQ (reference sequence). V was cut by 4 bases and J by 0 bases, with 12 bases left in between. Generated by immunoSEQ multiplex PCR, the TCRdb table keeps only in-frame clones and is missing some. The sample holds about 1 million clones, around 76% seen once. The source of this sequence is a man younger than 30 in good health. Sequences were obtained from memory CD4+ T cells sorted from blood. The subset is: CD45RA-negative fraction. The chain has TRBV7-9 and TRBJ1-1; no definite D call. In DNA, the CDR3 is TGTGCCAGCAGCTCGCTGGAGCGAATGAACACTGAAGCTTTCTTT. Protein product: CASSSLERMNTEAFF.